Shown below are 10 T cell receptor beta chains from a single sample sequenced in a study of blood T cell repertoires in COVID-19. Sequencing was performed with immunoSEQ multiplex PCR; in TCRdb, only in-frame clones are kept and a portion is missing. The data contain under 300,000 clones, approximately 80% of them seen just once; the ten biggest clones take up less than 4%. The sample was peripheral blood. These receptors originate from a woman aged 18-35 years with acute or convalescent COVID-19.

The chain joins TRBV29-1 to TRBJ1-1; 12 nucleotides align to TRBD1. The germline V gene has CDR1 SQVTM and CDR2 ANQGSEA. The CDR3 sequence is 16 residues long. V dropped 8 bases and J dropped 4; count of bases not matched to a gene: 14. CDR3 coding DNA: TGCAGCACGTATAATGGGGGACAGGGGGCGGGCACTGAAGCTTTCTTT. The encoded protein is CSTYNGGQGAGTEAFF.

As concerns this clone: Relative to the germline gene, one junction end is altered; a read error may explain this. This chain uses TRBV25-1 with TRBJ2-1; D might be TRBD2 (6 bases). Germline V gene lookup returns CDR1 MGHDK and CDR2 SYGVNS. The CDR3 is 14 amino acids. CDR3 amino acids: CASTRDSHYSEQFF. In nucleotides, the CDR3 is TGTGCCAGCACCCGGGACTCCCATTACAGTGAGCAGTTCTTC. The variable domain in full, completed from reference TRBV25-1 and TRBJ2-1, reads EADIYQTPRYLVIGTGKKITLECSQTMGHDKMYWYQQDPGMELHLIHYSYGVNSTEKGDLSSESTVSRIRTEHFPLTLESARPSHTSQYLCASTRDSHYSEQFFGPGTRLTVL.

The J gene is TRBJ1-2, the V gene TRBV7-9; 7 bases line up with TRBD1. The V and J ends lost 3 bases and 4 bases, in that order; junction bases with no gene match: 5. The germline V gene has CDR1 SEHNR and CDR2 FQNEAQ (reference sequence). CDR3 length: 14 amino acids. DNA of the CDR3: TGTGCCAGCAGCTTTCTCCGGGACAGCTATGGCTACACCTTC. Translated, it gives CASSFLRDSYGYTF.

V is TRBV3-1 (or the pseudogene TRBV3-2) and J is TRBJ2-1; 10 nucleotides agree with TRBD2. The germline V gene has CDR1 LGHDT and CDR2 YNNKEL (reference sequence). V shed 4 bases, J shed 3 bases, and the junction held 15 bases outside the gene matches. CDR3 length: 19 residues. The CDR3: CASSPGLGAGGPYYNEQFF. DNA of the CDR3: TGTGCCAGCAGCCCTGGCCTGGGAGCGGGAGGGCCCTACTACAATGAGCAGTTCTTC.

The chain is built from TRBV2 and TRBJ2-5; 7 nucleotides match TRBD1. This CDR3 is 15 amino acids long. Losses at the gene ends were 2 bases for V and 4 bases for J; bases not matched to a gene: 7. Per the germline V gene, CDR1 is SNHLY and CDR2 is FYNNEI. CDR3 protein: CASSERKGAGETQYF. The CDR3 region has the DNA TGTGCCAGCAGTGAACGGAAGGGGGCGGGAGAGACCCAGTACTTC.

V is TRBV14 and J is TRBJ1-3; tentative D call: TRBD1 (6 bases). Germline V CDR1 and CDR2: SGHDN, FVKESK. This CDR3 has 14 residues. Trimming stripped 5 bases from V and 1 base from J, with 9 bases between. CDR3 amino acids: CASSFTGSGNTIYF. The CDR3, as DNA: TGTGCCAGCAGCTTTACAGGGTCTGGAAACACCATATATTTT.

This clone was recorded once. This chain uses TRBV21-1 with TRBJ2-7; the listed D gene, TRBD1, was not tested against the DNA. TRBV21-1 is given as a pseudogene. The CDR3 has 15 amino acids. The DNA of the CDR3 is TGTGCCAGCAGCCCACGGGACAGAAGCTCCTACGAGCAGTACTTC. Residues: CASSPRDRSSYEQYF.

V usage is TRBV5-6 and J usage is TRBJ2-5, with 12 positions matching TRBD2. Trimming removed 5 bases from V and 9 bases from J; junction bases left unmatched: 14. The CDR3 extends over 16 amino acids. CDR1 and CDR2 from the germline V gene are SGHDT and YYEEEE. The CDR3 reads CASSTGLAGPPWAQYF. DNA of the CDR3: TGTGCCAGCAGTACTGGACTAGCGGGACCCCCATGGGCCCAGTACTTC. Supplemented by reference TRBV5-6 and TRBJ2-5, the full variable domain reads DAGVTQSPTHLIKTRGQQVTLRCSPKSGHDTVSWYQQALGQGPQFIFQYYEEEERQRGNFPDRFSGHQFPNYSSELNVNALLLGDSALYLCASSTGLAGPPWAQYFGPGTRLLVL.

The chain recombines TRBV3-1 (or the pseudogene TRBV3-2) with TRBJ2-1; D is perhaps TRBD2 (6 bases). Germline-derived CDR1 and CDR2 are LGHDT and YNNKEL (reference sequence). CDR3 length: 15 amino acids. The V gene lost 1 base and the J gene lost 7 bases, with 14 bases spanning the gap. CDR3 region: CASSQGLVRGNEQFF. CDR3 DNA sequence: TGTGCCAGCAGCCAAGGGCTTGTTCGGGGGAATGAGCAGTTCTTC.

For this clone: The same CDR3 can be traced to other DNA sequences in this sample. The gene calls are TRBV5-1 and TRBJ2-5, with D possibly TRBD1 on 5 matching bases. V was pared by 0 bases and J by 3 bases, with 6 bases between. The CDR3 sequence is 13 residues long. CDR1 SGHRS and CDR2 YFSETQ come from the germline V gene. The DNA of the CDR3 is TGCGCCAGCAGCTTGGTGACAGAAGAGACCCAGTACTTC. Protein: CASSLVTEETQYF.